Below, 30 T cell receptor beta chains from the same sample are listed, as sequenced in a study of blood T cell repertoires in COVID-19. Libraries were prepared by immunoSEQ multiplex PCR; TCRdb keeps only in-frame clonotypes and omits some of them. The sample has around 90,000 clones; almost 95% are singletons. The sample consisted of peripheral blood. These receptors were obtained from a woman between 55 and 75 years old with active COVID-19.

The rearrangement links TRBV3-1 (or the pseudogene TRBV3-2) to TRBJ1-1; D gene uncertain. CDR1 LGHDT and CDR2 YNNKEL come from the germline V gene (reference sequence). The CDR3 covers 14 residues. The ends were cut back, 6 bases at V and 4 bases at J, with 15 bases in the middle. In DNA, the CDR3 is TGTGCCAGCAGTCAAAGTAACCGGGGCACTGAAGCTTTCTTT. Its translation is CASSQSNRGTEAFF.

This clone appeared a single time. The chain has TRBV9 and TRBJ1-3, with D possibly being TRBD1 (5 bases). Germline CDR1 is SGDLS and CDR2 is YYNGEE. V dropped 4 bases and J dropped 0 bases, with 20 bases sitting between them. This CDR3 is built from 18 residues. CDR3 amino acids: CASSSRAATPLSGNTIYF. CDR3 DNA: TGTGCCAGCAGCTCCAGGGCAGCCACACCACTCTCTGGAAACACCATATATTTT.

V gene TRBV28 combines with J gene TRBJ2-7; D gene uncertain. CDR3 size: 16 residues. CDR1 and CDR2 from the germline V gene are MDHEN and SYDVKM. The ends were cut back, 5 bases at V and 0 bases at J, with 17 bases in the middle. CDR3 nucleotide sequence: TGTGCCAGCAGTCGGATAGAAAGCGTCCGCTCCTACGAGCAGTACTTC. Translating gives CASSRIESVRSYEQYF.

The chain recombines TRBV18 with TRBJ1-4; perhaps TRBD1 as D (5 bases). In germline, CDR1 is KGHSH, CDR2 LQKENI. This CDR3 spans 15 amino acids. V was clipped by 2 bases and J by 7 bases, with 14 bases between them. The CDR3 coding sequence is TGTGCCAGCTCACCAGACGTGGGGCGCGTTGAAAAACTGTTTTTT. It encodes CASSPDVGRVEKLFF. Variable domain in full (rest from reference TRBV18 and TRBJ1-4): NAGVMQNPRHLVRRRGQEARLRCSPMKGHSHVYWYRQLPEEGLKFMVYLQKENIIDESGMPKERFSAEFPKEGPSILRIQQVVRGDSAAYFCASSPDVGRVEKLFFGSGTQLSVL.

This rearrangement joins TRBV28 to TRBJ2-1, with 7 bases identical to TRBD1. The CDR3 extends over 14 amino acids. Trimming cost V 7 bases and J 4 bases; bases outside gene matches: 7. The germline V gene has CDR1 MDHEN and CDR2 SYDVKM. In DNA form, the CDR3 reads TGTGCCAGCATACTCCGGGGACAGTACAATGAGCAGTTCTTC. It yields the protein CASILRGQYNEQFF.

This chain links TRBV7-9 with TRBJ2-5; no clear D. Germline values: CDR1 SEHNR, CDR2 FQNEAQ (reference sequence). The CDR3 extends over 14 amino acids. Trimming pared 5 bases from V and 1 base from J, leaving 11 bases between. CDR3 protein: CASSAGLSQETQYF. DNA of the CDR3: TGTGCCAGCAGCGCAGGTTTATCCCAAGAGACCCAGTACTTC.

The chain has TRBV6-5 and TRBJ2-1; D remains unclear. The CDR3 is made up of 12 amino acids. V was pared by 6 bases and J by 5 bases, with 8 bases between. Germline CDR1 is MNHEY and CDR2 is SVGAGI. DNA for the CDR3: TGTGCCAGCAGCTTCCGGGACAATGAGCAGTTCTTC. This sequence encodes CASSFRDNEQFF.

The rearrangement uses TRBV30 and TRBJ2-2; 8 bases are a match to TRBD1. The CDR3 loop spans 16 amino acids. The V gene's germline CDR1 is GTSNPN and CDR2 SVGIG (reference sequence). J gave up 1 base and V 1 base, and 5 bases lay outside the gene matches. This chain's CDR3 is CAWSDTGTGNTGELFF. In DNA, the CDR3 is TGTGCCTGGAGTGACACCGGGACAGGGAACACCGGGGAGCTGTTTTTT. Combining the CDR3 with reference TRBV30 and TRBJ2-2 gives the whole variable domain SQTIHQWPATLVQPVGSPLSLECTVEGTSNPNLYWYRQAAGRGLQLLFYSVGIGQISSEVPQNLSASRPQDRQFILSSKKLLLSDSGFYLCAWSDTGTGNTGELFFGEGSRLTVL.

The rearrangement uses TRBV6-5 and TRBJ1-6; D is possibly TRBD1 (6 bases). With 2 bases removed from V and 2 bases from J, the gap between germline ends came to 10 bases. From germline, CDR1 is MNHEY and CDR2 SVGAGI. The CDR3 spans 16 residues. CDR3 protein: CASSYGRGPYNSPLHF. The CDR3 DNA reads as TGTGCCAGCAGTTACGGCAGGGGCCCCTATAATTCACCCCTCCACTTT.

The chain combines TRBV5-4 with TRBJ2-3; 12 bases are shared with TRBD2. Germline lookup yields CDR1 SGHNT and CDR2 YYREEE (reference sequence). With V trimmed by 0 bases and J by 1 base, 3 bases remained unmatched. This CDR3 is 17 amino acids long. DNA for the CDR3: TGTGCCAGCAGCTTGGACGGGACTAGCGGGCGCACAGATACGCAGTATTTT. This gives the protein CASSLDGTSGRTDTQYF.

J is TRBJ2-7 and V is TRBV7-2; D uncertain. The CDR3 totals 14 residues. The V gene's germline CDR1 is SGHTA and CDR2 FQGNSA. Trimming shortened V by 1 base and J by 0 bases, and 7 bases separated the two germline ends. Here the CDR3 DNA reads TGTGCCAGCAGCTTAGAACAGTCCTCCTACGAGCAGTACTTC. Translating it yields CASSLEQSSYEQYF.

The V gene is TRBV6-4, the J gene TRBJ2-3, with 9 bases matching TRBD1. The CDR3 is 15 amino acids. Germline CDR1 reads MRHNA; CDR2 reads SNTAGT. V gave up 6 bases and J gave up 0 bases; unmatched junction bases: 4. The CDR3, as DNA: TGTGCCAGCAGAGTACAGGGGGCCAGCACAGATACGCAGTATTTT. Translation: CASRVQGASTDTQYF.

The rearrangement links TRBV4-1 to TRBJ1-2, with D perhaps TRBD1 (5 bases). Germline-derived CDR1 and CDR2 are MGHRA and YSYEKL. V lost 0 bases, J lost 8 bases, and 16 bases lay in between. The CDR3 contains 15 residues. The CDR3 nucleotides are TGCGCCAGCAGCCAAGATTTAGGCAGGGCGGACGGCTACACCTTC. Its protein is CASSQDLGRADGYTF.

The table lists this clone with a count of one. This chain connects TRBV6-2 or TRBV6-3 to TRBJ1-6; 9 bases are shared with TRBD1. The CDR3 contains 15 residues. V shed 0 bases, J shed 8 bases, and the junction held 2 bases outside the gene matches. The germline gives CDR1 MNHEY, CDR2 SVGEGT. The CDR3: CASSYSDRGDSPLHF. DNA for the CDR3: TGTGCCAGCAGTTACTCGGACAGGGGAGATTCACCCCTCCACTTT.

This chain links TRBV27 with TRBJ2-3, with 8 bases matching TRBD2. V gave up 6 bases and J gave up 3 bases; unmatched junction bases: 17. There are 18 residues in the CDR3. CDR1 is MNHEY and CDR2 is SMNVEV in the germline V gene (reference sequence). CDR3 nucleotide sequence: TGTGCCAGCAGCCCCAGAAGGATCGGGGGGGGGACGACAGATACGCAGTATTTT. Encoded protein: CASSPRRIGGGTTDTQYF.

This sequence joins TRBV7-3 and TRBJ2-1; a possible D gene is TRBD2 (6 bases). Germline loops: CDR1 SGHTA, CDR2 FQGTGA. V lost 5 bases, J lost 6 bases, and 11 bases lay in between. The length of the CDR3 is 13 residues. The CDR3 sequence: CASSRGLTNEQFF. The CDR3, as DNA: TGTGCCAGCAGCAGGGGACTCACCAATGAGCAGTTCTTC. The full variable domain, its missing parts supplied by reference TRBV7-3 and TRBJ2-1, is GAGVSQTPSNKVTEKGKYVELRCDPISGHTALYWYRQSLGQGPEFLIYFQGTGAADDSGLPNDRFFAVRPEGSVSTLKIQRTERGDSAVYLCASSRGLTNEQFFGPGTRLTVL.

The chain carries TRBV28 and TRBJ2-7, with 9 bases lining up with TRBD1. Germline trimming cut 6 bases from V and 5 bases from J; bases unmatched to any gene: 8. This CDR3 contains 14 residues. CDR1 is MDHEN and CDR2 is SYDVKM in the germline V gene. CDR3 nucleotide sequence: TGTGCCAGCAGACGGGGACAGGGAGGGAACGAGCAGTACTTC. Residues: CASRRGQGGNEQYF.

This chain joins TRBV24-1 and TRBJ2-3; possibly TRBD2 for D (6 bases). Trimming left V 3 bases short and J 2 bases short, with 20 bases between. The CDR3 sequence is 18 residues long. Germline V gene sequence: CDR1 KGHDR, CDR2 SFDVKD. CDR3 residues: CATSDPIGGETDTDTQYF. The CDR3 DNA is TGTGCCACCAGTGATCCTATAGGAGGGGAGACAGACACAGATACGCAGTATTTT.

CDR3 loop: CASSPPPGQKPGYTF. The CDR3 DNA follows: TGTGCCAGCAGCCCACCCCCGGGACAAAAGCCCGGCTACACCTTC. The rearrangement links TRBV5-4 to TRBJ1-2; D perhaps matches TRBD1 (6 bases). There are 15 residues in the CDR3. Trimming left V 4 bases short and J 8 bases short, with 21 bases between. CDR1 SGHNT and CDR2 YYREEE come from the germline V gene (reference sequence).

In this sample, this clone turned up once. The chain couples TRBV5-1 to TRBJ2-7; 14 bases fit TRBD2. The CDR3 consists of 15 residues. V shed 7 bases and J 5 bases; nucleotides not matched to a gene: 8. Germline V gene sequence: CDR1 SGHRS, CDR2 YFSETQ. CDR3 residues: CASARLAGGGNEQYF. CDR3 bases: TGCGCCAGCGCTAGACTAGCGGGAGGGGGCAACGAGCAGTACTTC.

V gene TRBV6-5 combines with J gene TRBJ1-5; D might be TRBD1 (6 bases). CDR1 MNHEY and CDR2 SVGAGI come from the germline V gene. Trimming removed 8 bases from V and 6 bases from J, with 17 bases in between. The CDR3 sequence is 14 residues long. The CDR3 reads CASGTNRVTQPQHF. The CDR3 nucleotides are TGTGCCAGCGGGACAAATCGTGTTACTCAGCCCCAGCATTTT.

The J gene is TRBJ2-2, the V gene TRBV14, with TRBD2 identical over 7 bases. There are 19 residues in the CDR3. The V gene's germline CDR1 is SGHDN and CDR2 FVKESK. J gave up 4 bases and V 1 base, and 15 bases lay outside the gene matches. This CDR3 is CASSQGSPLGGIGTGELFF. In DNA form, the CDR3 reads TGTGCCAGCAGCCAAGGGAGTCCTCTCGGGGGGATAGGCACCGGGGAGCTGTTTTTT.

This sequence joins TRBV7-3 and TRBJ2-5; unclear D gene. Germline values: CDR1 SGHTA, CDR2 FQGTGA. Between the trimmed V and J ends, which lost 5 bases and 5 bases, there was a span of 12 bases. CDR3 size: 13 residues. CDR3 nucleotide sequence: TGTGCCAGCAGCACCGAACAATGGGAGACCCAGTACTTC. Translating it yields CASSTEQWETQYF. The variable domain in full, completed from reference TRBV7-3 and TRBJ2-5, reads GAGVSQTPSNKVTEKGKYVELRCDPISGHTALYWYRQSLGQGPEFLIYFQGTGAADDSGLPNDRFFAVRPEGSVSTLKIQRTERGDSAVYLCASSTEQWETQYFGPGTRLLVL.

The chain employs TRBV6-5 and TRBJ2-3, with 8 nucleotides matching TRBD2. There are 13 residues in the CDR3. With V trimmed by 4 bases and J by 14 bases, 11 bases remained unmatched. Germline V gives CDR1 MNHEY, CDR2 SVGAGI. CDR3 nucleotides: TGTGCCAGCAGTTCTCTGCCGGGACTAGAGTGGTATTTT. Its translation is CASSSLPGLEWYF.

This rearrangement joins TRBV19 to TRBJ2-1, with 9 bases identical to TRBD2. V was clipped by 7 bases and J by 3 bases; unmatched bases: 4. CDR1 and CDR2 (germline): LNHDA, SQIVND (reference sequence). The CDR3 is 14 residues long. Here the CDR3 reads CASKRTSDYNEQFF. CDR3 nucleotide sequence: TGTGCCAGTAAACGGACTAGCGACTACAATGAGCAGTTCTTC.

A single count supports this clone. This sequence joins TRBV27 and TRBJ2-7; D is perhaps TRBD1 (6 bases). V gave up 5 bases and J gave up 3 bases, with 14 bases separating them. The CDR3 runs to 14 residues. Germline lookup yields CDR1 MNHEY and CDR2 SMNVEV (reference sequence). DNA of the CDR3: TGTGCCAGCAGTCCTAGGGTAGGGGGCTACGAGCAGTACTTC. It encodes CASSPRVGGYEQYF.

The chain employs TRBV28 and TRBJ1-1, with D perhaps TRBD1 (6 bases). The CDR3 loop spans 14 amino acids. The germline V gene encodes CDR1 MDHEN and CDR2 SYDVKM. The V end lost 5 bases, the J end lost 6 bases, and 16 bases lay between the germline ends. This chain's CDR3 is CASSPLGQLAEAFF. DNA of the CDR3: TGTGCCAGCAGTCCCTTAGGACAGTTAGCTGAAGCTTTCTTT. Full variable domain (missing parts from reference TRBV28 and TRBJ1-1): DVKVTQSSRYLVKRTGEKVFLECVQDMDHENMFWYRQDPGLGLRLIYFSYDVKMKEKGDIPEGYSVSREKKERFSLILESASTNQTSMYLCASSPLGQLAEAFFGQGTRLTVV.

V and J are TRBV7-8 and TRBJ2-3; 12 positions match TRBD2. CDR1 and CDR2 (germline): SGHVS, FQNEAQ. The CDR3 is 18 amino acids. Losses at the gene ends were 5 bases for V and 3 bases for J; bases not matched to a gene: 12. In DNA, the CDR3 is TGTGCCAGCAGCCGTAAATCCCCTAGCGGGGGGGTTACAGATACGCAGTATTTT. Translation: CASSRKSPSGGVTDTQYF.

The chain links TRBV7-3 to TRBJ2-2, with D possibly TRBD2 on 6 matching bases. This CDR3 is built from 14 residues. Trimming took 5 bases from V and 2 from J, leaving 9 bases between them. CDR1 and CDR2 from the germline V gene are SGHTA and FQGTGA. CDR3 amino acids: CASSQGLNTGELFF. The DNA of the CDR3 is TGTGCCAGCAGCCAGGGACTCAACACCGGGGAGCTGTTTTTT.

CDR3 amino acids: CASSMVTGQKNTEAFF. The CDR3 nucleotides are TGTGCCAGTAGTATGGTAACGGGACAGAAGAACACTGAAGCTTTCTTT. The rearrangement links TRBV19 to TRBJ1-1; 7 bases are a match to TRBD1. The germline V gene has CDR1 LNHDA and CDR2 SQIVND (reference sequence). CDR3 length: 16 amino acids. The V and J ends lost 3 bases and 1 base, in that order; junction bases with no gene match: 8.